A selection of T cell receptor beta chains follows, all from one sample in a study of technical replicates of blood from a few donors. Repertoires were generated with immunoSEQ multiplex PCR, while TCRdb's copy carries only in-frame clones and drops some. The sample lists 100,000 or so clones, nearly 96% occurring once. Sequencing used T cells isolated from PBMCs. These TCRs come from a human donor in good health. The CDR3 runs from the conserved cysteine through the conserved F or W. Each record gives: J gene, CDR3 length, V gene, clone size, D gene, CDR3 DNA, CDR3 protein. The D gene is left open where the match is weak. Only some rows state a clone size, as once, few, many or a class for expanded clones.

>TRBJ2-7|14|TRBV19|.|TRBD2
TGTGCCAGTAGTACCCAGCGGGGGGTCTACGAGCAGTACTTC
CASSTQRGVYEQYF
>TRBJ2-3|16|TRBV5-4|.|TRBD2
TGTGCCAGCAGCTTGGCAGCGGGAGGATGGGGAGATACGCAGTATTTT
CASSLAAGGWGDTQYF
>TRBJ1-6|13|TRBV5-6|once|TRBD1
TGTGCCAGCAGGTACGACAGGGATTCACCCCTCCACTTT
CASRYDRDSPLHF
>TRBJ1-1|14|TRBV11-1|.|.
TGTGCCAGCAGCTTAGTTGGCGGTGGTACTGAAGCTTTCTTT
CASSLVGGGTEAFF
>TRBJ2-7|16|TRBV6-1|.|TRBD2
TGTGCCAGCAGTGAAGGAATAGCGGGAGGACTCTACGAGCAGTACTTC
CASSEGIAGGLYEQYF
>TRBJ1-2|9|TRBV9|.|.
TGTGCCGGAGGGGGGGGTGCCACCTTC
CAGGGGATF
>TRBJ2-2|13|TRBV4-1|.|.
TGCGCCAGCAGCCCCCGAGACAGCGGGGAGCTGTTTTTT
CASSPRDSGELFF
>TRBJ2-7|15|TRBV15|.|TRBD1
TGTGCCACCAGCCTCCTGACAGGGCCTAACTACGAGCAGTACTTC
CATSLLTGPNYEQYF
>TRBJ1-2|13|TRBV30|once|.
TGTGCCTGGAGTGGACGGGACACCTATGGCTACACCTTC
CAWSGRDTYGYTF
>TRBJ2-3|14|TRBV6-1|.|.
TGTGCCAGCATTCCTACGAGGGGGACAGATACGCAGTATTTT
CASIPTRGTDTQYF
>TRBJ2-7|12|TRBV27|.|.
TGTGCCAGCAGTTTATGGAGTGGCGAGCAGTACTTC
CASSLWSGEQYF
>TRBJ1-1|13|TRBV10-1|few|.
TGCGCCAGCAGTGAGTCGACCAGGACTGAAGCTTTCTTT
CASSESTRTEAFF
>TRBJ2-7|12|TRBV28|.|.
TGTGCCAGCAGTTTAACAGGGTACGAGCAGTACTTC
CASSLTGYEQYF
>TRBJ2-5|14|TRBV5-5|.|.
TGTGCCAGCAGCTTCAGGCCACCTCAAGAGACCCAGTACTTC
CASSFRPPQETQYF
>TRBJ2-1|13|TRBV6-4|.|TRBD1
TGTGCCAGCAGTGTATACAGGGGAAATGAGCAGTTCTTC
CASSVYRGNEQFF
>TRBJ1-1|15|TRBV25-1|.|TRBD1
TGTGCCAGCAGTCACTGGGGACAGATGAACACTGAAGCTTTCTTT
CASSHWGQMNTEAFF
>TRBJ1-5|14|TRBV28|.|.
TGTGCCAGCAGTTTAGGACAGCTCAATCAGCCCCAGCATTTT
CASSLGQLNQPQHF
>TRBJ1-1|18|TRBV4-1|.|.
TGCGCCAGCAGCCAGGTGGGCCAAGGATCCCAAGCCCCCACTGAAGCTTTCTTT
CASSQVGQGSQAPTEAFF
>TRBJ2-3|15|TRBV6-1|.|.
TGTGCCAGCGTGCGAACTCCCAACCGCCCAGATACGCAGTATTTT
CASVRTPNRPDTQYF
>TRBJ2-2|19|TRBV7-9|.|TRBD2
TGTGCCAGCAGCCCCCTAACTAGCGGGGGGGGGAGGAACACCGGGGAGCTGTTTTTT
CASSPLTSGGGRNTGELFF
>TRBJ2-3|14|TRBV5-8|.|TRBD2
TGTGCCAGCAGCCTCGCGGGGGGGGAAGATACGCAGTATTTT
CASSLAGGEDTQYF
>TRBJ1-5|17|TRBV5-5|.|.
TGTGCCAGCAGCACCCTCCCTGCAGGGGCCGGCAATCAGCCCCAGCATTTT
CASSTLPAGAGNQPQHF
>TRBJ2-2|14|TRBV6-1|.|.
TGTGCCAGCAACGTCCCAGCGAACACCGGGGAGCTGTTTTTT
CASNVPANTGELFF
>TRBJ2-5|14|TRBV27|.|TRBD1
TGTGCCAGCAGCCAAATGCCGGACAGGGAAGCCCAGTACTTC
CASSQMPDREAQYF
>TRBJ1-1|14|TRBV11-2|.|.
TGTGCCAGCAGTCCGAGAGTACAGGGAACTGAAGCTTTCTTT
CASSPRVQGTEAFF
>TRBJ2-5|17|TRBV7-2|once|TRBD1
TGTGCCAGCAGCTTAGTTGGTACAGGGGACCCCACTCAGACCCAGTACTTC
CASSLVGTGDPTQTQYF
>TRBJ1-1|15|TRBV10-1|.|TRBD1
TGCGCCAGCAGTGACGGTGGAGGACAGGGGGTTGCAGCTTTCTTT
CASSDGGGQGVAAFF
>TRBJ1-4|15|TRBV19|.|.
TGTGCCAGTAGTCCTTCCGGGACTGGACTTGAAAAACTGTTTTTT
CASSPSGTGLEKLFF
>TRBJ2-4|14|TRBV7-9|.|TRBD1
TGTGCCAGCAGCTGGGACAGAGCCAAAAACATTCAGTACTTC
CASSWDRAKNIQYF
>TRBJ2-1|14|TRBV7-2|.|TRBD2
TGTGCCAGCAGGTCTAGCGGCTCCTACAATGAGCAGTTCTTC
CASRSSGSYNEQFF
>TRBJ2-7|13|TRBV7-9|.|TRBD1
TGTGCCAGCAGCTTACAGGGGGCGGGGGAGCAGTACTTC
CASSLQGAGEQYF
>TRBJ1-5|15|TRBV18|.|.
TGTGCCAGCTACCTACTCCCGGGGGGCAATCAGCCCCAGCATTTT
CASYLLPGGNQPQHF
>TRBJ1-1|14|TRBV4-1|.|.
TGCGCCAGCAGTGGTCCTCTATTGAACACTGAAGCTTTCTTT
CASSGPLLNTEAFF
>TRBJ1-1|21|TRBV19|.|TRBD1
TGTGCCAGTGCATACCCCTCCGAGACAGGGGCGCTAACGTACATGAACACTGAAGCTTTCTTT
CASAYPSETGALTYMNTEAFF
>TRBJ2-7|15|TRBV10-3|.|.
TGTGCCATCAGTGAGCATCAGGCCAGCTCCTACGAGCAGTACTTC
CAISEHQASSYEQYF
>TRBJ2-3|14|TRBV2|.|.
TGTGCCAGCAGTCCACAGGGTTGGACAGATACGCAGTATTTT
CASSPQGWTDTQYF
>TRBJ1-6|15|TRBV7-9|.|TRBD1
TGTGCCAGCAGCTTAGGAGGGACAGGGACCTCACCCCTCCACTTT
CASSLGGTGTSPLHF
>TRBJ2-3|15|TRBV7-6|.|TRBD2
TGTGCCAGCAGCTTAGGCGGGAGGTCCTCCGATACGCAGTATTTT
CASSLGGRSSDTQYF